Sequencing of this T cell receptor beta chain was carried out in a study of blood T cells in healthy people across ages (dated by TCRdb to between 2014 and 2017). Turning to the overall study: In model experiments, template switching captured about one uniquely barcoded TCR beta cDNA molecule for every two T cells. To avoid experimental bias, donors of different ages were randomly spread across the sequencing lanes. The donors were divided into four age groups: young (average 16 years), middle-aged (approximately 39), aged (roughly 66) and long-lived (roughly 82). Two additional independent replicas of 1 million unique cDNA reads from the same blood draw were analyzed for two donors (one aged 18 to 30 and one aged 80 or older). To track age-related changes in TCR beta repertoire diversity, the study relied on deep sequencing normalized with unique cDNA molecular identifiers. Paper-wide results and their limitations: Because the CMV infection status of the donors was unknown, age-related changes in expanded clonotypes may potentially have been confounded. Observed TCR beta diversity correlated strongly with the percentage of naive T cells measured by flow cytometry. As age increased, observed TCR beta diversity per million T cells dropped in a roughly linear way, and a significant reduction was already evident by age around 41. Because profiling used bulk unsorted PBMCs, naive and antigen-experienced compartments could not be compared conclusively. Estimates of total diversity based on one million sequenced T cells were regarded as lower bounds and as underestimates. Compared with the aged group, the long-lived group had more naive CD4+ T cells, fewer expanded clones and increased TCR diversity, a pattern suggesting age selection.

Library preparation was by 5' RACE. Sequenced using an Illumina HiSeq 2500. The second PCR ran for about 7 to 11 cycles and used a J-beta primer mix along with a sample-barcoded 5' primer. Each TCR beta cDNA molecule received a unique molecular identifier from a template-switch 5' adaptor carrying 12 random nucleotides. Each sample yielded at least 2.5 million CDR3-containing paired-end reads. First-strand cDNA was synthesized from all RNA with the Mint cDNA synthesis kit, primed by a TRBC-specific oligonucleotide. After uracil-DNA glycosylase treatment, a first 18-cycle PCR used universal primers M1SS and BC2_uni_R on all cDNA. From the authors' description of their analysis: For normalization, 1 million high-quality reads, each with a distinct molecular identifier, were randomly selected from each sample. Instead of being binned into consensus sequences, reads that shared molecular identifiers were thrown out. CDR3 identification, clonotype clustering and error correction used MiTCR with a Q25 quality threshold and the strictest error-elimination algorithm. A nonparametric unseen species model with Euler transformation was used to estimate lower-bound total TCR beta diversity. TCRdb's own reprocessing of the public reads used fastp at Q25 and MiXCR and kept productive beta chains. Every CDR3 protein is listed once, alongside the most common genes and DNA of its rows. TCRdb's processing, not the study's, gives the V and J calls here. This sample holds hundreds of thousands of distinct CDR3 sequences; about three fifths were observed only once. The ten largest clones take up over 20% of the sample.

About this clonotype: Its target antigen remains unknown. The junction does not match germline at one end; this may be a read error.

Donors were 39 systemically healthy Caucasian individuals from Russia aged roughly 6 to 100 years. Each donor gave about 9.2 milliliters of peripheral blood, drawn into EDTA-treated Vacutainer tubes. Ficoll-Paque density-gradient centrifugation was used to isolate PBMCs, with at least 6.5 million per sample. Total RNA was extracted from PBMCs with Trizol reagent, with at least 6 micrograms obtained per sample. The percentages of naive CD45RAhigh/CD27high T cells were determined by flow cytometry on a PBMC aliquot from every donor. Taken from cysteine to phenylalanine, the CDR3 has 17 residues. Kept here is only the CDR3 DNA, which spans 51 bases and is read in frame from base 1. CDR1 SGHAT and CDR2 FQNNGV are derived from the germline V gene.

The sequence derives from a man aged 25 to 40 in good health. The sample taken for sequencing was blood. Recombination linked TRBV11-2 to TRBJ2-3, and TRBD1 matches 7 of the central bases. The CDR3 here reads CASSLGNIQGVNYEQYF. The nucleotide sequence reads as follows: TGCGCCAGCAGCTTAGGAAATATTCAGGGGGTAAACTACGAGCAGTATTTT.